Following are 24 T cell receptor beta chains from one sample sequenced in a study of blood T cells in healthy people across ages. Through a sample-barcoded 5' primer and a J-beta primer mix, a second PCR was run for roughly 7 to 12 cycles. TCRdb analysed the 5' RACE reads with MiXCR anew, one entry per CDR3 protein. Of approximately 800,000 distinct CDR3 sequences listed, approximately 25% are singletons. This sample also appeared in a second study, on T cells of mothers and their children.

The material sequenced was blood. These TCRs come from a boy under 18 in good health.

CDR3 sequence reads: CASSEALAGTYNEQFF. DNA for the CDR3: TGTGCCAGCAGTGAAGCCCTAGCGGGGACCTACAATGAGCAGTTCTTC. This chain connects TRBV6-1 to TRBJ2-1, with 9 bases matching TRBD2. J was trimmed by 2 bases and V by 0 bases; bases with no gene match: 2. Germline loops: CDR1 MNHNS, CDR2 SASEGT. CDR3 length: 16 residues.

The chain links TRBV6-2 or TRBV6-3 to TRBJ1-2, with no clear D. V lost 6 bases, J lost 0 bases, and 17 bases lay in between. CDR1 is MNHEY and CDR2 is SVGEGT in the germline V gene. The CDR3 runs 16 residues. CDR3: CASSKYGPSANYGYTF. CDR3 nucleotide sequence: TGTGCCAGCAGCAAATACGGGCCCTCGGCTAACTATGGCTACACCTTC.

The V gene is TRBV5-5, the J gene TRBJ2-7; D perhaps matches TRBD2 (5 bases). Trimming left V 4 bases short and J 3 bases short, with 17 bases between. Germline V gene sequence: CDR1 SGHKS, CDR2 YYEKEE (reference sequence). The CDR3 has 15 amino acids. DNA for the CDR3: TGTGCCAGCAGCGTACGGGATCCGACCCTCTACGAGCAGTACTTC. Residues: CASSVRDPTLYEQYF.

This clonotype came up a few times. This chain links TRBV6-1 with TRBJ1-1, with TRBD1 as a possible D gene (5 bases). The length of the CDR3 is 17 residues. The V gene's germline CDR1 is MNHNS and CDR2 SASEGT. Trimming took off 0 bases at V and 1 base at J, with 15 bases between the two ends. The CDR3 DNA sequence: TGTGCCAGCAGTGAAGCGGTTCCAGGGCTGCCGAACACTGAAGCTTTCTTT. Residues: CASSEAVPGLPNTEAFF.

This clonotype was recorded a few times. The J gene is TRBJ2-1, the V gene TRBV7-8, with D unresolved. CDR1 is SGHVS and CDR2 is FQNEAQ in the germline V gene. V gave up 1 base and J gave up 0 bases, with 22 bases separating them. CDR3 length equals 20 residues. The CDR3 sequence is CASSLGEFRALSSSYNEQFF. The CDR3 DNA sequence: TGTGCCAGCAGCTTAGGAGAGTTTAGGGCCTTGTCAAGCTCCTACAATGAGCAGTTCTTC.

The V gene is TRBV4-3, the J gene TRBJ1-1; a weak D match, TRBD1 (6 bases). The germline V gene has CDR1 LGHNA and CDR2 YSLEER. The CDR3 covers 14 residues. With 0 bases removed from V and 7 bases from J, the gap between germline ends came to 12 bases. The CDR3 DNA reads as TGCGCCAGCAGCCAAGATTTGGGGGCAGGTGAAGCTTTCTTT. It encodes CASSQDLGAGEAFF.

This clonotype was seen repeatedly, ten times or more. The rearrangement links TRBV29-1 to TRBJ2-3; perhaps TRBD2 as D (5 bases). Germline CDR1 and CDR2: SQVTM and ANQGSEA. V was trimmed by 6 bases and J by 0 bases, leaving 19 bases between them. This CDR3 has 16 residues. The CDR3 reads CSVRNPSGSSTDTQYF. CDR3 coding DNA: TGCAGCGTGAGAAACCCAAGCGGAAGCAGCACAGATACGCAGTATTTT.

The J gene is TRBJ2-5, the V gene TRBV25-1; either TRBD1 or TRBD2 may fit D (5 bases each). Between the trimmed V and J ends, which lost 6 bases and 12 bases, there was a span of 20 bases. The CDR3 is 13 residues long. In germline, CDR1 is MGHDK, CDR2 SYGVNS. The CDR3 here is CASRIGDAPREYF. The CDR3 region has the DNA TGTGCCAGCAGGATAGGGGACGCGCCTAGGGAGTACTTC.

This clonotype was counted a few times. This chain joins TRBV5-6 and TRBJ2-1; D assignment may be TRBD1 or TRBD2 (6 bases each). The better agreement between TRBJ2-5 and the DNA end casts doubt on the J call. Germline CDR1 and CDR2: SGHDT and YYEEEE. The CDR3 length is 15 residues. The CDR3 nucleotides are TGTGCCAGCAGCCGGACGGGGGCGGATTCCGAGACCCAGTACTTC. Translation: CASSRTGADSETQYF.

This clonotype was observed a few times. The chain links TRBV7-9 to TRBJ1-4; D gene uncertain. The CDR3 extends over 14 amino acids. Trimming took off 6 bases at V and 4 bases at J, with 12 bases between the two ends. The germline V gene encodes CDR1 SEHNR and CDR2 FQNEAQ (reference sequence). DNA of the CDR3: TGTGCCAGCAGACAAAAGGCCGATAATGAAAAACTGTTTTTT. It codes for CASRQKADNEKLFF.

The chain couples TRBV27 to TRBJ1-1; D perhaps matches TRBD1 (5 bases). This CDR3 has 13 residues. CDR1 and CDR2 (germline): MNHEY, SMNVEV (reference sequence). The ends were cut back, 3 bases at V and 7 bases at J, with 12 bases in the middle. The CDR3 bases are TGTGCCAGCAGTTTTCTCGACAGCCTTGAAGCTTTCTTT. Translating gives CASSFLDSLEAFF.

The genes are TRBV12-5 and TRBJ2-3, with D tentatively TRBD2 (5 bases). This CDR3 has 13 amino acids. Germline-derived CDR1 and CDR2 are LGHNT and FRNRAP. V gave up 6 bases and J gave up 2 bases, with 9 bases separating them. For the CDR3, the DNA is TGTGCTAGTGGACGGGGATACACAGATACGCAGTATTTT. It translates to CASGRGYTDTQYF.

J is TRBJ1-5 and V is TRBV28, with TRBD1 identical over 9 bases. CDR3 length equals 14 residues. Germline V CDR1 and CDR2: MDHEN, SYDVKM. The junction had 3 bases not matched to a gene; V was cut back by 4 bases and J by 5 bases. The chain's CDR3 is CASSWGQGYQPQHF. CDR3 nucleotides: TGTGCCAGCAGTTGGGGACAGGGATATCAGCCCCAGCATTTT.

This clonotype showed up just a few times. The CDR3 sequence: CASSQGPGQGTYEQYF. The CDR3 DNA sequence: TGCGCCAGCAGCCAAGGGCCGGGACAGGGGACCTACGAGCAGTACTTC. This chain joins TRBV4-3 and TRBJ2-1; TRBD1 agrees at 10 bases. The J call is doubtful: the DNA matches TRBJ2-7 better. CDR1 LGHNA and CDR2 YSLEER come from the germline V gene. The CDR3 covers 16 residues.

The chain uses TRBV2 and TRBJ2-5; TRBD1 matches 7 bases. V shed 9 bases and J 3 bases; nucleotides not matched to a gene: 10. The V gene's germline CDR1 is SNHLY and CDR2 FYNNEI. The CDR3 is 14 residues long. The CDR3 is CARGTALHEETQYF. CDR3 DNA: TGTGCCAGAGGGACAGCGTTACACGAAGAGACCCAGTACTTC.

The J gene is TRBJ1-4, the V gene TRBV5-1, with 9 bases aligning to TRBD1. This CDR3 is built from 14 residues. The germline V gene has CDR1 SGHRS and CDR2 YFSETQ. The J segment lost 7 bases and the V segment lost 4 bases, leaving 5 bases of the junction unmatched. CDR3 nucleotide sequence: TGCGCCAGCAGCCGGACAGGGGTTCGTGAAAAACTGTTTTTT. Translated: CASSRTGVREKLFF.

V and J are TRBV9 and TRBJ2-5; TRBD2 is a possible D gene (6 bases). CDR3 length: 15 residues. Germline V gene data show CDR1 as SGDLS and CDR2 as YYNGEE. The V and J ends lost 0 bases and 2 bases respectively, with 11 bases between them. CDR3 sequence (DNA): TGTGCCAGCAGCGTAGGATTGGGACTTCAAGAGACCCAGTACTTC. Its protein product is CASSVGLGLQETQYF.

The gene calls are TRBV5-1 and TRBJ2-1; perhaps TRBD2 as D (7 bases). Germline CDR1 is SGHRS and CDR2 is YFSETQ. Trimming removed 0 bases from V and 2 bases from J, with 12 bases in between. The CDR3 is made up of 16 amino acids. The CDR3 DNA is TGCGCCAGCAGCTTGGCAACGGGGGGCCCCTACAATGAGCAGTTCTTC. Protein sequence: CASSLATGGPYNEQFF.

The V call is TRBV28, the J call TRBJ2-1; 7 nucleotides match TRBD2. V trimming: 5 bases; J trimming: 10 bases; junction bases outside the gene matches: 11. The CDR3 loop spans 14 amino acids. From germline, CDR1 is MDHEN and CDR2 SYDVKM. CDR3 coding DNA: TGTGCCAGCAGTCCTAGCGGTAGCCTCAACGAGCAGTTCTTC. It specifies CASSPSGSLNEQFF.

This chain uses TRBV5-1 with TRBJ2-5; the D gene is possibly TRBD1 (5 bases). V lost 5 bases and J 2 bases, leaving 13 bases between the germline ends. The CDR3 loop spans 14 amino acids. Germline CDR1 reads SGHRS; CDR2 reads YFSETQ. CDR3 loop: CASRAQGPQETQYF. In DNA, the CDR3 is TGCGCCAGCAGGGCCCAGGGTCCACAAGAGACCCAGTACTTC.

This clonotype was seen a few times. The chain couples TRBV2 to TRBJ2-1; D is uncertain. The CDR3 loop spans 12 amino acids. With 3 bases removed from V and 5 bases from J, the gap between germline ends came to 5 bases. Germline V gene lookup returns CDR1 SNHLY and CDR2 FYNNEI. CDR3 protein: CASSELHNEQFF. The CDR3 nucleotides are TGTGCCAGCAGTGAGCTACACAATGAGCAGTTCTTC.

This clonotype showed up just a few times. The gene calls are TRBV5-1 and TRBJ1-4; 7 nucleotides match TRBD1. Trimming cost V 0 bases and J 8 bases; bases outside gene matches: 13. Germline loops: CDR1 SGHRS, CDR2 YFSETQ. This CDR3 has 17 residues. The CDR3 loop is CASSLDGLDRVGEKLFF. The DNA of the CDR3 is TGCGCCAGCAGCTTGGATGGCCTTGACAGGGTGGGAGAAAAACTGTTTTTT.

The chain couples TRBV7-2 to TRBJ2-4; TRBD2 matches at 10 bases. V trimming: 5 bases; J trimming: 11 bases; junction bases outside the gene matches: 6. CDR1 is SGHTA and CDR2 is FQGNSA in the germline V gene. The CDR3 length is 13 residues. As DNA, the CDR3 is TGTGCCAGCAGCCTAACCGGGACTAGCGTTCAGTACTTC. Residues: CASSLTGTSVQYF.

This clonotype was seen only a few times. CDR3 region: CASSFTSEAFF. The CDR3 bases are TGTGCCAGCAGCTTTACTTCTGAAGCTTTCTTT. The chain joins TRBV7-9 to TRBJ1-1; D is unresolved. Trimming shortened V by 3 bases and J by 6 bases, and 5 bases separated the two germline ends. The germline V gene has CDR1 SEHNR and CDR2 FQNEAQ (reference sequence). This CDR3 contains 11 residues.